The entry below gives a single T cell receptor (beta chain) sequence along with its context. The target antigen is unknown. The data are from a study of cytomegalovirus exposure and HLA in healthy donors. In the study overall: An earlier analysis identified 110 million or so unique TCR beta sequences in about 180 million T cells. General study points: A later analysis showed that HLA-associated TCR beta chains had undergone more clonal expansion than equally common others. In an earlier analysis, in roughly 580 donors, most V segments appeared productive either ~90% or ~30% of the time.

The CDR3 spans 13 residues. Trimming removed 10 bases from V and 6 bases from J; junction bases left unmatched: 9. Looked up from germline, CDR1 is MGHRA and CDR2 is YSYEKL. The PCR was carried out with 60 Vbeta primers and 13 Jbeta primers. Profiling relied on immunoSEQ multiplex PCR, and the TCRdb table lists in-frame clones only, not all of them. Here the sample spans some 130,000 clones, roughly 62% being singletons. Sequencing input: PBMCs. The clonotype was recovered from a man between 25 and 39 years old in good health and CMV-seropositive. The V and J genes are TRBV4-1 and TRBJ2-7; 10 bases align to TRBD2. The CDR3 here is CATLAGVCREQYF. CDR3 DNA: TGCGCCACCCTAGCGGGAGTTTGCCGCGAGCAGTACTTC.